Presented here are 30 T cell receptor beta chains from one specimen sequenced in a study of blood T cell repertoires in COVID-19. The data were produced by immunoSEQ multiplex PCR, yet TCRdb's version contains in-frame clones alone and is incomplete. This sample carries 450,000 or so clones, 80% to 90% of them seen once, and the ten largest clones take more than 0.7%. Sequenced sample: peripheral blood. These receptors all stem from a man between 18 and 35 years old with COVID-19, enrolled during active disease.

The rearrangement uses TRBV6-5 and TRBJ2-7; unclear D gene. CDR1 is MNHEY and CDR2 is SVGAGI in the germline V gene. The CDR3 is made up of 13 amino acids. Deletions cut 8 bases from V and 3 bases from J, with 14 bases between. The CDR3 sequence: CASSQAPFYEQYF. As DNA, the CDR3 is TGTGCCAGCTCCCAGGCCCCCTTCTACGAGCAGTACTTC.

The rearrangement joins TRBV6-5 to TRBJ2-3; 8 bases align to TRBD1. The CDR3 runs to 15 residues. V was pared by 11 bases and J by 5 bases, with 15 bases of the junction left unmatched. Germline CDR1 MNHEY, CDR2 SVGAGI. CDR3 sequence (DNA): TGTGCCGGGGGTGCAGGGGGCCTTAGTGGAGATACGCAGTATTTT. This gives the protein CAGGAGGLSGDTQYF.

The CDR3 bases are TGTGCCAGCAGACCCTGGGGCGGGGGGCCGTACGAGCAGTACTTC. It encodes CASRPWGGGPYEQYF. This chain links TRBV6-5 with TRBJ2-7; 8 bases are a match to TRBD2. Trimming removed 6 bases from V and 4 bases from J; junction bases left unmatched: 11. This CDR3 has 15 residues. Germline values: CDR1 MNHEY, CDR2 SVGAGI.

The gene calls are TRBV7-6 and TRBJ2-7; TRBD2 matches 8 bases. J lost 6 bases, V lost 5 bases, and 6 bases had no gene match. From germline, CDR1 is SGHVS and CDR2 FNYEAQ. The CDR3 is 13 amino acids. This chain's CDR3 is CASSTLAGSEQYF. CDR3 DNA: TGTGCCAGCAGCACGTTAGCGGGATCCGAGCAGTACTTC.

The genes are TRBV6-5 and TRBJ1-1, with a weak D call TRBD1 (6 bases). Germline CDR1 is MNHEY and CDR2 is SVGAGI. V lost 6 bases to trimming and J lost 4 bases, with 15 bases between them. The CDR3 spans 14 residues. The CDR3 DNA reads as TGTGCCAGCAGGTCAGGGGCCCTGAGCACTGAAGCTTTCTTT. This encodes CASRSGALSTEAFF.

This rearrangement joins TRBV19 to TRBJ1-5; tentatively, D is TRBD1 (6 bases). The CDR3 is 14 residues long. The V and J ends lost 4 bases and 3 bases respectively, with 10 bases between them. Per the germline V gene, CDR1 is LNHDA and CDR2 is SQIVND (reference sequence). The CDR3 sequence is CASSRNRDNQPQHF. DNA for the CDR3: TGTGCCAGTAGTAGAAACAGGGACAATCAGCCCCAGCATTTT.

This chain joins TRBV9 and TRBJ1-6; TRBD1 aligns across 8 bases. V dropped 4 bases and J dropped 5; count of bases not matched to a gene: 8. There are 16 residues in the CDR3. Germline CDR1 and CDR2: SGDLS and YYNGEE. The CDR3, as DNA: TGTGCCAGCAGCCGAAGCATGACAGGGGATAATTCACCCCTCCACTTT. This translates into CASSRSMTGDNSPLHF.

The chain combines TRBV7-3 with TRBJ2-3; tentative D call: TRBD1 (5 bases). The germline V gene has CDR1 SGHTA and CDR2 FQGTGA. V dropped 3 bases and J dropped 4 bases, with 11 bases sitting between them. There are 14 residues in the CDR3. The CDR3 protein is CASSLQGLSDTQYF. CDR3 nucleotides: TGTGCCAGCAGCTTGCAGGGATTGTCAGATACGCAGTATTTT.

This clone occurred once. This chain uses TRBV28 with TRBJ2-3; D gene unclear. The V gene lost 7 bases and the J gene lost 0 bases, with 8 bases spanning the gap. Germline lookup yields CDR1 MDHEN and CDR2 SYDVKM. The CDR3 has 13 residues. This CDR3 is CASNGGSTDTQYF. CDR3 nucleotides: TGTGCCAGCAATGGCGGTAGCACAGATACGCAGTATTTT.

The J gene is TRBJ1-2, the V gene TRBV6-6; 9 nucleotides align to TRBD1. Germline V gene sequence: CDR1 MNHNY, CDR2 SVGAGI (reference sequence). This CDR3 is built from 13 residues. Trimming cost V 2 bases and J 8 bases; bases outside gene matches: 3. The DNA for the CDR3 is TGTGCCAGCAGTTACGACAGGGGGAGCGGCTACACCTTC. Encoded protein: CASSYDRGSGYTF.

The chain carries TRBV11-2 and TRBJ2-1, with 13 bases identical to TRBD2. Germline V gives CDR1 SGHAT, CDR2 FQNNGV. The junction had 5 bases not matched to a gene; V was cut back by 5 bases and J by 7 bases. This CDR3 spans 15 amino acids. CDR3 sequence reads: CASSPTSGGANEQFF. The DNA of the CDR3 is TGTGCCAGCAGCCCAACTAGCGGGGGGGCGAATGAGCAGTTCTTC.

The chain employs TRBV12-3 or TRBV12-4 and TRBJ2-7, with D unclear. The CDR3 spans 12 residues. The ends were cut back, 3 bases at V and 6 bases at J, with 9 bases in the middle. CDR3 protein: CASSLSRGEQYF. The CDR3 DNA follows: TGTGCCAGCAGTTTGAGCCGAGGCGAGCAGTACTTC.

The chain joins TRBV4-1 to TRBJ2-3, with 7 positions matching TRBD2. Germline CDR1 and CDR2: MGHRA and YSYEKL. CDR3 length: 15 residues. With 0 bases clipped from V and 1 base from J, the junction kept 1 base outside the gene matches. The CDR3 region is CASSQELAGTDTQYF. CDR3 bases: TGCGCCAGCAGCCAAGAGCTAGCGGGCACAGATACGCAGTATTTT.

The chain uses TRBV10-3 and TRBJ2-7, with 9 bases lining up with TRBD1. V was pared by 5 bases and J by 1 base, with 6 bases of the junction left unmatched. This CDR3 has 15 residues. Germline V CDR1 and CDR2: ENHRY, SYGVKD. The DNA of the CDR3 is TGTGCCATCAGTAGCGGACAGGGGAGGTCCTACGAGCAGTACTTC. Its protein product is CAISSGQGRSYEQYF.

The rearrangement joins TRBV5-1 to TRBJ2-1, with TRBD2 matching 12 bases. CDR1 and CDR2 (germline): SGHRS, YFSETQ. This CDR3 contains 19 residues. J gave up 8 bases and V 0 bases, and 15 bases lay outside the gene matches. CDR3 sequence (DNA): TGCGCCAGCAGCTTGGCTTTCGCTAGCGGGAGGGCCGAGGCATATGAGCAGTTCTTC. This gives the protein CASSLAFASGRAEAYEQFF.

The chain has TRBV19 and TRBJ2-7; D possibly corresponds to TRBD2 (5 bases). The V gene lost 5 bases and the J gene lost 1 base, with 15 bases spanning the gap. CDR1 is LNHDA and CDR2 is SQIVND in the germline V gene (reference sequence). The CDR3 extends over 15 amino acids. In DNA form, the CDR3 reads TGTGCCAGTAGTTCGTACGGGGAACGGTCCTACGAGCAGTACTTC. It is translated as CASSSYGERSYEQYF.

This chain uses TRBV5-8 with TRBJ2-7; D perhaps matches TRBD2 (7 bases). CDR3 length: 14 amino acids. Trimming shortened V by 4 bases and J by 0 bases, and 11 bases separated the two germline ends. CDR1 and CDR2 from the germline V gene are SGHTS and YDEGEE. CDR3 residues: CASSPGGHSYEQYF. CDR3 in DNA: TGTGCCAGCAGCCCCGGGGGGCACTCCTACGAGCAGTACTTC. Based on the CDR3 plus reference TRBV5-8 and TRBJ2-7, the full variable domain is EAGVTQSPTHLIKTRGQQATLRCSPISGHTSVYWYQQALGLGLQFLLWYDEGEERNRGNFPPRFSGRQFPNYSSELNVNALELEDSALYLCASSPGGHSYEQYFGPGTRLTVT.

This chain connects TRBV5-1 to TRBJ2-7, with TRBD1 identical over 8 bases. In germline, CDR1 is SGHRS, CDR2 YFSETQ. The CDR3 consists of 15 residues. J was trimmed by 2 bases and V by 4 bases; bases with no gene match: 8. CDR3 nucleotide sequence: TGCGCCAGCAGCCCGACAGGGGAGTACCCCTACGAGCAGTACTTC. Protein product: CASSPTGEYPYEQYF. Supplemented by reference TRBV5-1 and TRBJ2-7, the full variable domain reads KAGVTQTPRYLIKTRGQQVTLSCSPISGHRSVSWYQQTPGQGLQFLFEYFSETQRNKGNFPGRFSGRQFSNSRSEMNVSTLELGDSALYLCASSPTGEYPYEQYFGPGTRLTVT.

The CDR3 DNA is TGTGCCAGCAGTCTCACTAGCGGGGGGCCCCACACCGGGGAGCTGTTTTTT. Translation: CASSLTSGGPHTGELFF. The chain carries TRBV7-9 and TRBJ2-2; TRBD2 matches at 12 bases. Germline V gene data show CDR1 as SEHNR and CDR2 as FQNEAQ (reference sequence). The ends lost 6 bases at V and 3 bases at J; junction bases unmatched: 8. The CDR3 has 17 amino acids.

The V call is TRBV5-1, the J call TRBJ1-2; TRBD1 matches at 8 bases. This CDR3 has 15 amino acids. The germline CDR1 and CDR2 sequences are SGHRS and YFSETQ. Losses at the gene ends were 2 bases for V and 2 bases for J; bases not matched to a gene: 5. CDR3 amino acids: CASSLWDRSNYGYTF. In nucleotides, the CDR3 is TGCGCCAGCAGCTTATGGGACAGGAGCAACTATGGCTACACCTTC.

In its sample, this clone was seen a few times. In DNA form, the CDR3 reads TGTGCCAGCTCGCCTAGCCCAGCCACCGGGGAGCTGTTTTTT. It yields the protein CASSPSPATGELFF. V gene TRBV18 combines with J gene TRBJ2-2; D may be TRBD2 (5 bases). CDR1 KGHSH and CDR2 LQKENI come from the germline V gene. V lost 6 bases to trimming and J lost 4 bases, with 12 bases between them. This CDR3 comprises 14 residues.

This clone has only a few counts. The V gene is TRBV7-8, the J gene TRBJ1-5, with 10 bases that match TRBD1. The CDR3 length is 14 residues. The junction had 2 bases not matched to a gene; V was cut back by 4 bases and J by 5 bases. The germline CDR1 and CDR2 sequences are SGHVS and FQNEAQ. Here the CDR3 reads CASSYGQGDQPQHF. The CDR3 nucleotides are TGTGCCAGCAGCTATGGACAGGGGGATCAGCCCCAGCATTTT. The whole variable domain, remainder taken from reference TRBV7-8 and TRBJ1-5, is GAGVSQSPRYKVAKRGQDVALRCDPISGHVSLFWYQQALGQGPEFLTYFQNEAQLDKSGLPSDRFFAERPEGSVSTLKIQRTQQEDSAVYLCASSYGQGDQPQHFGDGTRLSIL.

The chain is built from TRBV7-2 and TRBJ2-5; perhaps TRBD2 as D (6 bases). The germline V gene encodes CDR1 SGHTA and CDR2 FQGNSA. The CDR3 contains 13 residues. With 6 bases removed from V and 5 bases from J, the gap between germline ends came to 13 bases. The CDR3 spells CASRRLEEETQYF. The CDR3 bases are TGTGCCAGCAGGAGACTAGAAGAGGAGACCCAGTACTTC.

The chain recombines TRBV24-1 with TRBJ1-6, with D tentatively TRBD1 (5 bases). The V end lost 0 bases, the J end lost 10 bases, and 15 bases lay between the germline ends. The CDR3 has 16 residues. CDR1 is KGHDR, CDR2 SFDVKD, per germline. The CDR3, as DNA: TGTGCCACCAGTGATTTGAAGGGGAAGGTAGGATCACCCCTCCACTTT. It translates to CATSDLKGKVGSPLHF.

The chain couples TRBV7-2 to TRBJ1-1, with 7 bases identical to TRBD1. V trimming: 5 bases; J trimming: 5 bases; junction bases outside the gene matches: 17. CDR1 is SGHTA, CDR2 FQGNSA, per germline. The CDR3 is made up of 17 amino acids. CDR3 protein: CASSAMWGLTGETEAFF. DNA for the CDR3: TGTGCCAGCAGCGCTATGTGGGGATTAACAGGGGAAACTGAAGCTTTCTTT.

V and J are TRBV19 and TRBJ2-2, with 10 positions matching TRBD2. In germline, CDR1 is LNHDA, CDR2 SQIVND (reference sequence). There are 18 residues in the CDR3. Germline trimming cut 1 base from V and 2 bases from J; bases unmatched to any gene: 7. The DNA for the CDR3 is TGTGCCAGTAGTATAGGGGCTAGCGGGAGAGTTAACACCGGGGAGCTGTTTTTT. Translated: CASSIGASGRVNTGELFF.

V is TRBV7-6 and J is TRBJ2-7, with 9 bases lining up with TRBD1. The CDR3 loop spans 15 amino acids. The trim removed 2 bases at V and 2 bases at J, leaving 4 bases unmatched. Germline-derived CDR1 and CDR2 are SGHVS and FNYEAQ. The CDR3 coding sequence is TGTGCCAGCAGCTTAACGGACAGGGGCCCCTACGAGCAGTACTTC. This gives the protein CASSLTDRGPYEQYF.

The J gene is TRBJ1-6, the V gene TRBV11-2, with TRBD1 identical over 7 bases. The CDR3 extends over 15 amino acids. Germline lookup yields CDR1 SGHAT and CDR2 FQNNGV. V was pared by 4 bases and J by 9 bases, with 9 bases of the junction left unmatched. The chain's CDR3 is CASSSNRQGRSPLHF. CDR3 DNA sequence: TGTGCCAGCAGCTCGAACCGACAGGGCCGTTCACCCCTCCACTTT.

The chain carries TRBV5-4 and TRBJ1-2; TRBD1 might be the D (5 bases). Per the germline V gene, CDR1 is SGHNT and CDR2 is YYREEE (reference sequence). CDR3 size: 13 residues. V was trimmed by 1 base and J by 4 bases, leaving 8 bases between them. In DNA, the CDR3 is TGTGCCAGCAGCTTGATGGGGCCCTATGGCTACACCTTC. Translation gives CASSLMGPYGYTF.

The CDR3 protein is CASSEGSGEGIQYF. The CDR3 region has the DNA TGTGCCAGCAGTGAGGGGAGCGGAGAGGGCATTCAGTACTTC. This chain links TRBV6-1 with TRBJ2-4; TRBD2 might be the D (5 bases). V was cut by 3 bases and J by 9 bases, with 15 bases left in between. The CDR3 is 14 amino acids. Germline assignment: CDR1 MNHNS and CDR2 SASEGT.